These T cell receptor beta chains were read from a single sample in a study of blood T cell repertoires in COVID-19. The data were produced by immunoSEQ multiplex PCR, yet TCRdb's version contains in-frame clones alone and is incomplete. The repertoire consists of around 250,000 clones, with approximately 85% occurring once and the leading ten covering 0.7%. The sequenced sample consisted of peripheral blood. These receptors all stem from a human donor in a cohort sampled during active COVID-19. CDR3s leave out the opening cysteine and the closing phenylalanine or tryptophan.

>13|TRBJ1-2|TRBV5-1
ASSLEAGTDYGYT
>10|TRBJ2-1|TRBV7-9
AIAEETDEQF
>16|TRBJ2-5|TRBV4-3
ASSQDAAGGGWQETQY
>14|TRBJ2-1|TRBV7-9
ASSLSRDRALNEQF
>9|TRBJ2-5|TRBV28
ASRSQETQY
>12|TRBJ2-5|TRBV9
ASSGQGAYETQY
>15|TRBJ1-2|TRBV5-6
ASSFSTGGRLNYGYT
>10|TRBJ1-1|TRBV30
AFGRGRTEAF
>13|TRBJ2-1|TRBV28
ASSLLREGRYEQF
>11|TRBJ1-1|TRBV29-1
SVGSRYGTEAF
>12|TRBJ1-5|TRBV19
ASNPGTHNQPQH
>13|TRBJ1-2|TRBV5-1
ASSLAQGANYGYT
>14|TRBJ2-1|TRBV19
ASSIQASGGAGEQF
>10|TRBJ2-7|TRBV6-2/TRBV6-3
ASSLRRYEQY
>10|TRBJ2-7|TRBV19
ASSMGPYEQY
>16|TRBJ2-4|TRBV15
ATSSPKPDSPPVNIQY
>13|TRBJ1-1|TRBV27
ASSPPGHMNTEAF